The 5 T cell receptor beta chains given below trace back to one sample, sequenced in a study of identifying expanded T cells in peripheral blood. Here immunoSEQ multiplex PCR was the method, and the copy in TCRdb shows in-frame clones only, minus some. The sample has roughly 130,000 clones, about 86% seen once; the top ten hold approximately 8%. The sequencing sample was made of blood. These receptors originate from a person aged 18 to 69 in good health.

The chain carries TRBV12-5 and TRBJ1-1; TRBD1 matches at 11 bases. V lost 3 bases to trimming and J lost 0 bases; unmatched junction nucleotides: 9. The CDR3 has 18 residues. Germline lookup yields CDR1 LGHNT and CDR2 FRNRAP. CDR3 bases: TGTGCTAGTGGTTTCTCGGACAGGGGGCTTTTTTTGAACACTGAAGCTTTCTTT. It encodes CASGFSDRGLFLNTEAFF.

The CDR3 bases are TGTGCCAGTAACCGACAAGGCAAGGAGCTGTTTTTT. Residues: CASNRQGKELFF. This rearrangement joins TRBV19 to TRBJ2-2, with D hard to call. V was clipped by 7 bases and J by 10 bases, with 13 bases between them. Germline V gene lookup returns CDR1 LNHDA and CDR2 SQIVND (reference sequence). The CDR3 has 12 amino acids.

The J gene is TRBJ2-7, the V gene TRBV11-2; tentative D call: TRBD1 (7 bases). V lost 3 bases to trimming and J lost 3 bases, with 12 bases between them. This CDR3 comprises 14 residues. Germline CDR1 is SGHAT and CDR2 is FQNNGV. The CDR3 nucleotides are TGTGCCAGCAGCTTGCGGGACAGTGGCTACGAGCAGTACTTC. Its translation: CASSLRDSGYEQYF.

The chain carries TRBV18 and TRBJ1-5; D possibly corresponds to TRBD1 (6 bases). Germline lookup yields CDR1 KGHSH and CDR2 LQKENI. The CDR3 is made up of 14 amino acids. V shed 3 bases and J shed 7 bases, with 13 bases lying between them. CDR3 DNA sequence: TGTGCCAGCTCACCGGACAGCCAGGGCCAGCCCCAGCATTTT. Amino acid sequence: CASSPDSQGQPQHF. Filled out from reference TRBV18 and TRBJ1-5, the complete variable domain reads NAGVMQNPRHLVRRRGQEARLRCSPMKGHSHVYWYRQLPEEGLKFMVYLQKENIIDESGMPKERFSAEFPKEGPSILRIQQVVRGDSAAYFCASSPDSQGQPQHFGDGTRLSIL.

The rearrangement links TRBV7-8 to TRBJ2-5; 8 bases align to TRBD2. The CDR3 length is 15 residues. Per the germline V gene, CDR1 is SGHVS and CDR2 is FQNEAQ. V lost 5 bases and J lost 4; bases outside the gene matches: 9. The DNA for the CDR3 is TGTGCCAGCAGCGGGGCCGGGACTAGGGGAGAGACCCAGTACTTC. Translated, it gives CASSGAGTRGETQYF. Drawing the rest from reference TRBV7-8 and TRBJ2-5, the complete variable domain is GAGVSQSPRYKVAKRGQDVALRCDPISGHVSLFWYQQALGQGPEFLTYFQNEAQLDKSGLPSDRFFAERPEGSVSTLKIQRTQQEDSAVYLCASSGAGTRGETQYFGPGTRLLVL.